This T cell receptor (beta chain) was captured by sequencing in a study of blood T cell repertoires in COVID-19. Turning to the study itself: Researchers got acute and convalescent COVID-19 samples from the United States, Italy and Spain. T cells, B-cell-depleted T cells, or PBMCs provided the cDNA or gDNA that served as material.

In the study's own analysis: Amplification of reference gene primers provided the estimated nucleated cell counts. Measured with immunoSEQ multiplex PCR; TCRdb has only the in-frame clones, and not every one. From that table come the V and J calls and clone size; the DNA was used to work out D and trimming. This table holds 130,000 to 150,000 clones, around nine tenths found once. Specimen: peripheral blood. The clonotype was recovered from a woman in her forties or fifties with active or convalescent COVID-19.

CDR3 in amino acids: CASSLWDRGGTAEAFF. The DNA of the CDR3 is TGTGCCAGCAGTTTATGGGACAGGGGGGGGACGGCTGAAGCTTTCTTT. The genes are TRBV28 and TRBJ1-1; 10 bases map to TRBD1. This CDR3 comprises 16 residues. J gave up 6 bases and V 0 bases, and 7 bases lay outside the gene matches. Germline loops: CDR1 MDHEN, CDR2 SYDVKM.